Sequencing of this TCR beta chain was carried out in a study of metastatic and nonmetastatic thyroid tumors. Points on this clone: Its antigen is currently unknown. A read error may produce the germline difference seen at one junction end.

Every patient underwent thyroid surgery untreated. Germline values: CDR1 SGHTA, CDR2 FQGNSA. The CDR3 is 13 amino acids. Overall study results and limits: Benign nodules reportedly had significantly lower TCR beta diversity than malignant thyroid tumors in blood and tumor.

In the original workflow: The authors used CDR3 differences across clinicopathological groups to build a distant-metastasis classifier for papillary thyroid cancer. TCRdb re-clonotyped the PCR reads via MiXCR. It is TCRdb's table, rather than the study itself, that gives the V and J calls and clone size. The repertoire consists of 27,000 or so clones, with about 15% occurring once and the leading ten covering around a sixth. Sequencing input: blood. This TCR was recovered from a male donor with papillary thyroid cancer or a benign thyroid nodule (not recorded which). Some clones in this sample may be carry-over from other donors' samples. The chain combines TRBV7-2 with TRBJ2-7; D ambiguous. DNA for the CDR3: TGTGCCAACAGCTTAAGTTTGGTCTACGAGCAGTACTTC. This gives the protein CANSLSLVYEQYF.